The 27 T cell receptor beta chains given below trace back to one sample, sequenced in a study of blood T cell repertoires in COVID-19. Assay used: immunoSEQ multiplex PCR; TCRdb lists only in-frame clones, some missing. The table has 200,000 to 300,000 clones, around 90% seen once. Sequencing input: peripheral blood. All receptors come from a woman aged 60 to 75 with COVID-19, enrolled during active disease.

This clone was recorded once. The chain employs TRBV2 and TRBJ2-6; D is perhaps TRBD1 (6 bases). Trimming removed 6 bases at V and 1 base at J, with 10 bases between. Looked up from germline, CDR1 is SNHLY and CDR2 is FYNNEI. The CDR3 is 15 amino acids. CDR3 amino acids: CASSYRVSGANVLTF. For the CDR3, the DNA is TGTGCCAGCAGCTACAGGGTTTCTGGGGCCAACGTCCTGACTTTC.

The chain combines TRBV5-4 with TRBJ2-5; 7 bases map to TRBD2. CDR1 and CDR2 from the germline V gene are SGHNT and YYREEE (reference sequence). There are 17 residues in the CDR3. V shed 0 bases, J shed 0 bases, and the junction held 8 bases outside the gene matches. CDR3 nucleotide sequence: TGTGCCAGCAGCTTGGGACCACCCGGGAGGCACCAAGAGACCCAGTACTTC. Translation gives CASSLGPPGRHQETQYF.

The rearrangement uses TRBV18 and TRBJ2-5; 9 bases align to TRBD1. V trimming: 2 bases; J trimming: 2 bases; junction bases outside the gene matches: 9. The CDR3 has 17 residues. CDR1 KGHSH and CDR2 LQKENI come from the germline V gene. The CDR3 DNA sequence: TGTGCCAGCTCACCAACCCGGACAGGGGCGCGACAAGAGACCCAGTACTTC. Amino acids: CASSPTRTGARQETQYF.

As DNA, the CDR3 is TGTGCCAGCAGCCGATTAGCCCTTGGACAGGCGCTTAATGAAAAACTGTTTTTT. This encodes CASSRLALGQALNEKLFF. The V and J genes are TRBV11-2 and TRBJ1-4; 7 nucleotides match TRBD1. The CDR3 has 18 residues. Per germline, CDR1 SGHAT and CDR2 FQNNGV. With 5 bases clipped from V and 4 bases from J, the junction kept 16 bases outside the gene matches.

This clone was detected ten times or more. The DNA of the CDR3 is TGTGCCAGCAGTTCCCCTGGGACCGGGACTACCAAGCAGTACTTC. Its translation is CASSSPGTGTTKQYF. The chain recombines TRBV27 with TRBJ2-7; 7 nucleotides align to TRBD2. CDR3 length: 15 residues. V shed 4 bases and J 8 bases; nucleotides not matched to a gene: 14. CDR1 is MNHEY and CDR2 is SMNVEV in the germline V gene (reference sequence).

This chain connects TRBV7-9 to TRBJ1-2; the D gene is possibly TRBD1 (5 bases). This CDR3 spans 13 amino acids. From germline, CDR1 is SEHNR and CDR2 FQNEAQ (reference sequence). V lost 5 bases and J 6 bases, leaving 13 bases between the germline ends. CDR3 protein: CASSTRDLDGYTF. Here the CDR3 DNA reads TGTGCCAGCAGCACCCGGGACTTAGATGGCTACACCTTC.

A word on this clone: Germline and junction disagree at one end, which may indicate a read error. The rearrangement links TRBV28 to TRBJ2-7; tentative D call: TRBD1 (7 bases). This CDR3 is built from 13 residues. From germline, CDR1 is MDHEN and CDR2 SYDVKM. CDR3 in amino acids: CASRGGGSHEQYF. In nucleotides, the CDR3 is TGTGCCAGCAGAGGAGGGGGCTCCCACGAGCAGTACTTC.

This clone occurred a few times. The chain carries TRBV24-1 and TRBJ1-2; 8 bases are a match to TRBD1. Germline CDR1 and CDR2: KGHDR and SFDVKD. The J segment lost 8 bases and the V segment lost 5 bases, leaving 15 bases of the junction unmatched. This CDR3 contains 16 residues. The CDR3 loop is CATSGYRGGAMIGYTF. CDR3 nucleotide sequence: TGTGCCACCAGTGGTTACAGGGGGGGCGCGATGATCGGCTACACCTTC.

CDR3 sequence (DNA): TGTGCCAGCAGCGTAGGTCGAGTCACAGATACGCAGTATTTT. Protein: CASSVGRVTDTQYF. The chain has TRBV9 and TRBJ2-3; D not certain. CDR1 and CDR2 from the germline V gene are SGDLS and YYNGEE. V lost 0 bases to trimming and J lost 2 bases, with 7 bases between them. The CDR3 sequence is 14 residues long.

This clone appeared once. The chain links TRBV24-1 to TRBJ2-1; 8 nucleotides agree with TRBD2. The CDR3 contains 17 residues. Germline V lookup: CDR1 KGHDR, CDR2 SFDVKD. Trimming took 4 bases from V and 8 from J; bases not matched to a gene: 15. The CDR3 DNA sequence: TGTGCCACCAGTGACTCAGCAGCGGGAGTCTTTAGGTATGAGCAGTTCTTC. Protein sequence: CATSDSAAGVFRYEQFF.

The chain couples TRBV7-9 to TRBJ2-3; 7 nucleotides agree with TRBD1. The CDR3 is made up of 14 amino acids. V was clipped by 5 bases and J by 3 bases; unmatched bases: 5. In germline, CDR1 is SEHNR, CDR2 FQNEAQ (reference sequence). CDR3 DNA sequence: TGTGCCAGCAGCCGGGGACAGCTAACAGATACGCAGTATTTT. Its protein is CASSRGQLTDTQYF.

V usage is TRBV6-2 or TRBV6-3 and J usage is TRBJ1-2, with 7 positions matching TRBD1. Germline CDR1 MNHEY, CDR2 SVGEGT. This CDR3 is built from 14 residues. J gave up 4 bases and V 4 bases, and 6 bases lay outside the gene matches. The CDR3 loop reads CASSSTGTPYGYTF. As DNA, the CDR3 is TGTGCCAGCAGTTCGACAGGGACACCCTATGGCTACACCTTC.

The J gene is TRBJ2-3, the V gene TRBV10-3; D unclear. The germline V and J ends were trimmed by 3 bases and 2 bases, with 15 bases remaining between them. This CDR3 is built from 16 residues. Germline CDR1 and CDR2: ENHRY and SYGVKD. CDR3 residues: CAISDRLGALTDTQYF. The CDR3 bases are TGTGCCATCAGTGATCGCCTAGGTGCTCTCACAGATACGCAGTATTTT.

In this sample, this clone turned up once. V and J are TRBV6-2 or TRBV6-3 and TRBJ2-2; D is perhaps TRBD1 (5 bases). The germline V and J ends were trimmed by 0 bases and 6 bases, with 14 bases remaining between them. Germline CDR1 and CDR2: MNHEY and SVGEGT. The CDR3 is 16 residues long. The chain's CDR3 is CASSYSQGLGAGELFF. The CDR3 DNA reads TGTGCCAGCAGTTACTCGCAGGGCTTGGGCGCCGGGGAGCTGTTTTTT.

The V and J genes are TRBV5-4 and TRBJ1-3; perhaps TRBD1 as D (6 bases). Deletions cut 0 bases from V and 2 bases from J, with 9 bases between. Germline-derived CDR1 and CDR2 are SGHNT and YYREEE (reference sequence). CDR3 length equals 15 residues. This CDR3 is CASSLDAGAGNTIYF. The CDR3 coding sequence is TGTGCCAGCAGCTTGGATGCAGGGGCTGGAAACACCATATATTTT.

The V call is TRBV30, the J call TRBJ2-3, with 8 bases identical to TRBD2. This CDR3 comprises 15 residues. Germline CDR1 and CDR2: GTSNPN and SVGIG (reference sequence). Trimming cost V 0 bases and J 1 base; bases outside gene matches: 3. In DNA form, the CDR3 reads TGTGCCTGGAGTGTACCGGGGGGGCGCACAGATACGCAGTATTTT. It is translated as CAWSVPGGRTDTQYF. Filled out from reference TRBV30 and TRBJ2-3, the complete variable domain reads SQTIHQWPATLVQPVGSPLSLECTVEGTSNPNLYWYRQAAGRGLQLLFYSVGIGQISSEVPQNLSASRPQDRQFILSSKKLLLSDSGFYLCAWSVPGGRTDTQYFGPGTRLTVL.

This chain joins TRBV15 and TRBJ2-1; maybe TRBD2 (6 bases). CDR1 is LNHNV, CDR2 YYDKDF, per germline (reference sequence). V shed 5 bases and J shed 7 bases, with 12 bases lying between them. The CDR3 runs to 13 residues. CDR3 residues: CATSPIGGNEQFF. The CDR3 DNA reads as TGTGCCACCAGCCCAATCGGAGGGAATGAGCAGTTCTTC.

The CDR3 protein is CASSSTSDPNTGELFF. The CDR3 DNA sequence: TGTGCCAGCAGCTCCACTAGCGACCCTAACACCGGGGAGCTGTTTTTT. The chain employs TRBV5-4 and TRBJ2-2; TRBD2 aligns across 7 bases. Germline V gene data show CDR1 as SGHNT and CDR2 as YYREEE (reference sequence). The ends lost 3 bases at V and 2 bases at J; junction bases unmatched: 7. The CDR3 totals 16 residues.

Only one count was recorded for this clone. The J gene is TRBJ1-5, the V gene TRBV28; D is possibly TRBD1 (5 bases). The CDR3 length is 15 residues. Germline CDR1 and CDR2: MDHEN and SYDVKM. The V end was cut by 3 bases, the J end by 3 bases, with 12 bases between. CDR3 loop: CASSLGRLFNQPQHF. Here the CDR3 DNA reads TGTGCCAGCAGTTTGGGGCGGTTGTTCAATCAGCCCCAGCATTTT.

This CDR3 is CASSLYGTTQETQYF. The CDR3 nucleotides are TGTGCCAGCAGTCTATACGGGACAACCCAAGAGACCCAGTACTTC. V gene TRBV28 combines with J gene TRBJ2-5; TRBD1 might be the D (6 bases). The CDR3 is 15 residues long. V lost 5 bases to trimming and J lost 1 base, with 14 bases between them. Germline V gives CDR1 MDHEN, CDR2 SYDVKM. The full variable domain, with the rest looked up from reference TRBV28 and TRBJ2-5, is DVKVTQSSRYLVKRTGEKVFLECVQDMDHENMFWYRQDPGLGLRLIYFSYDVKMKEKGDIPEGYSVSREKKERFSLILESASTNQTSMYLCASSLYGTTQETQYFGPGTRLLVL.

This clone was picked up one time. CDR3 sequence reads: CASSLLQGTSYEQYF. CDR3 coding DNA: TGTGCCAGCAGCTTACTCCAGGGGACCTCCTACGAGCAGTACTTC. The V gene is TRBV7-8, the J gene TRBJ2-7, with D perhaps TRBD1 (6 bases). V was pared by 2 bases and J by 0 bases, with 11 bases between. The CDR3 is made up of 15 amino acids. Germline-derived CDR1 and CDR2 are SGHVS and FQNEAQ.

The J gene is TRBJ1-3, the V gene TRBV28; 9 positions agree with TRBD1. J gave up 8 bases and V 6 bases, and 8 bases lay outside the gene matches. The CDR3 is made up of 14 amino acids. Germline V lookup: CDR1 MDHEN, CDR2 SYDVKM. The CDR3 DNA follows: TGTGCCAGCAGGGGGGGACAGGGACTAGACACCATATATTTT. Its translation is CASRGGQGLDTIYF. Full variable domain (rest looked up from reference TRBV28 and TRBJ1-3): DVKVTQSSRYLVKRTGEKVFLECVQDMDHENMFWYRQDPGLGLRLIYFSYDVKMKEKGDIPEGYSVSREKKERFSLILESASTNQTSMYLCASRGGQGLDTIYFGEGSWLTVV.

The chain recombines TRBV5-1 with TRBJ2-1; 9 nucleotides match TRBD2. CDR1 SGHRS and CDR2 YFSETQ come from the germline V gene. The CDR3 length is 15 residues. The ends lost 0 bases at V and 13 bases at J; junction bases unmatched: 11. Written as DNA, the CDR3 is TGCGCCAGCAGCTTGGAGGCCTTAGCGGGAGTCCCCCAGTTCTTC. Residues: CASSLEALAGVPQFF.

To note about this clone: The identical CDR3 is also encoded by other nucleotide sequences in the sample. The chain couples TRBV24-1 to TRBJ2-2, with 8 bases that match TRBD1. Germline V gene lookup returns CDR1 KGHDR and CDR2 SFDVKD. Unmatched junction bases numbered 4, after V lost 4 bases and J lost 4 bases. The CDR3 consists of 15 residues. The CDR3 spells CATSDPGQVTGELFF. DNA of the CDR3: TGTGCCACCAGTGACCCGGGACAGGTCACCGGGGAGCTGTTTTTT.

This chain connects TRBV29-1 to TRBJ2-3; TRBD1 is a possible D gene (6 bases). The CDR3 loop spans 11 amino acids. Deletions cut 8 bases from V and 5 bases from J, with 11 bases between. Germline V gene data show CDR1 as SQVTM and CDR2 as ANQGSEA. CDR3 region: CSFRGGDTQYF. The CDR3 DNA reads TGCAGCTTTCGAGGGGGAGATACGCAGTATTTT.

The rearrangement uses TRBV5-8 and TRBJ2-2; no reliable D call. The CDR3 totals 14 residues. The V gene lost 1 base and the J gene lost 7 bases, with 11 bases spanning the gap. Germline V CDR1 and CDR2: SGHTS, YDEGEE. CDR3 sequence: CASSLIVSHGELFF. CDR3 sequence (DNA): TGTGCCAGCAGCTTGATAGTGAGTCACGGGGAGCTGTTTTTT.

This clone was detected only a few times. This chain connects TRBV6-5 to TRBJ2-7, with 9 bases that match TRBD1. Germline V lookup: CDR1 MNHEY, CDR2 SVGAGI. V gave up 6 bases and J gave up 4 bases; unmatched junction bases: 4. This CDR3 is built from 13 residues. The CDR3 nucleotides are TGTGCCAGCAGCCGGGGACAGGGTTACGAGCAGTACTTC. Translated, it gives CASSRGQGYEQYF.